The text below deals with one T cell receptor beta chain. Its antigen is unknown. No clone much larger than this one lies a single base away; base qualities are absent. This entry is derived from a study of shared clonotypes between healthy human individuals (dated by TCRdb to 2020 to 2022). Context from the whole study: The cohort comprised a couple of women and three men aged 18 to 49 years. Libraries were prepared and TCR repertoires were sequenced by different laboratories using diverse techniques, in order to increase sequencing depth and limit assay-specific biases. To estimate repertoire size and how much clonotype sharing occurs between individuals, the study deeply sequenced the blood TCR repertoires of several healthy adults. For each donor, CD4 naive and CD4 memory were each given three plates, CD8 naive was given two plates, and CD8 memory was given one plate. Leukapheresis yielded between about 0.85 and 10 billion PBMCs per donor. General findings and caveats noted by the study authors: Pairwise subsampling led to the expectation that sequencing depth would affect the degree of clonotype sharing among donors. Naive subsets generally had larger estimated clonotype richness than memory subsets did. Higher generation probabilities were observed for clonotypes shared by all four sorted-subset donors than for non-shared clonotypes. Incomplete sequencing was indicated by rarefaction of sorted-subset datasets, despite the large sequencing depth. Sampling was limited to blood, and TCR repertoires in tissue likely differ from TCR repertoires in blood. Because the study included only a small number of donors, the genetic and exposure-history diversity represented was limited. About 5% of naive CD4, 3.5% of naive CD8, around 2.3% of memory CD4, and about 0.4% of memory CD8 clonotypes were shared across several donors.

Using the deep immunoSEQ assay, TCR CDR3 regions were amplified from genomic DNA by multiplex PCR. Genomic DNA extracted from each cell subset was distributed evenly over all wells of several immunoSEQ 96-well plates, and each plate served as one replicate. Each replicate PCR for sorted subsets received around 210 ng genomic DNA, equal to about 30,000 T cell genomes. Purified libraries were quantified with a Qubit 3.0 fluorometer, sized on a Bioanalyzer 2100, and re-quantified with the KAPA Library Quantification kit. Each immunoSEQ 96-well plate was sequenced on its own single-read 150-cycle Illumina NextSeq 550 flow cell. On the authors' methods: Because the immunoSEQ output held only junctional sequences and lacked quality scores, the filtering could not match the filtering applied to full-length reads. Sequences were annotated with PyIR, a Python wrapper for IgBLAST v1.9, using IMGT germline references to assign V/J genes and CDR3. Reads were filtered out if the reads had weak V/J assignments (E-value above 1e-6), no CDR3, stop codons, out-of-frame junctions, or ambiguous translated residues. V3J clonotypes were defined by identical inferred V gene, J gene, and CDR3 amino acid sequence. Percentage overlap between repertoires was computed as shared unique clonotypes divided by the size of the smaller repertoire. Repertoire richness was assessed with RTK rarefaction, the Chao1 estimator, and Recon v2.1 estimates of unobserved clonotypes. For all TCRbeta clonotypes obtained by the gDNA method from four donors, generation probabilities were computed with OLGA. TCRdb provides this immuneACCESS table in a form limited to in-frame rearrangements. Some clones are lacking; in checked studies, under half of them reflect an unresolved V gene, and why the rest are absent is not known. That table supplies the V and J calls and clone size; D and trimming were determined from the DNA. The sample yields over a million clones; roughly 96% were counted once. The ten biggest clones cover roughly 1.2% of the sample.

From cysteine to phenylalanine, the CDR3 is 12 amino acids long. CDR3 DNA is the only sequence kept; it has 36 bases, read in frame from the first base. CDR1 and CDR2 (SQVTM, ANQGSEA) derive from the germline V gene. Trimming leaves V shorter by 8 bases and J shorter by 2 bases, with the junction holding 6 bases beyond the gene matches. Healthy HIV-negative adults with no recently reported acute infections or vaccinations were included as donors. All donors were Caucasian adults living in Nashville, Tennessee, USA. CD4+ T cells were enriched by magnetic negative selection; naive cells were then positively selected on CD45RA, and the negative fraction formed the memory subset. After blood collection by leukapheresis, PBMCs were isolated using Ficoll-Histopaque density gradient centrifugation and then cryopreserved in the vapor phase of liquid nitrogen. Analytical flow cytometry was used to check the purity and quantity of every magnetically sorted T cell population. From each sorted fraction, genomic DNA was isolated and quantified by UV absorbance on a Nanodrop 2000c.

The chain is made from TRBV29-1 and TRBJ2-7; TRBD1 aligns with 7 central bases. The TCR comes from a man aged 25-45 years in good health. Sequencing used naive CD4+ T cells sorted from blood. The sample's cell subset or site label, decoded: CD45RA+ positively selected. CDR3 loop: CSFRQGPYEQYF. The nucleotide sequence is TGCAGCTTTCGACAGGGCCCCTACGAGCAGTACTTC.